This T cell receptor beta chain was observed in a study of post-analysis software for immune sequencing data. Trimming cost V 6 bases and J 4 bases, with 15 bases left between them. The CDR3 has 14 amino acids. This clonotype came up a few times. Prepared libraries of TCR beta cDNA carried unique molecular identifiers. TCRdb re-analysed the PCR reads in MiXCR, keeping a single row per CDR3 protein. The repertoire consists of about 160,000 distinct CDR3 sequences, with around 36% occurring once and the leading ten covering roughly 28%. The sequence was collected from a girl between 10 and 17 years old with multiple sclerosis. The V call is TRBV12-3 or TRBV12-4, the J call TRBJ1-2; a weak D match, TRBD1 (5 bases). Sample: blood, taken after autologous hematopoietic stem cell transplantation. The CDR3 DNA reads as TGTGCCAGCAGGGCCCCGGGACGGAGCTATGGCTACACCTTC. This translates into CASRAPGRSYGYTF.